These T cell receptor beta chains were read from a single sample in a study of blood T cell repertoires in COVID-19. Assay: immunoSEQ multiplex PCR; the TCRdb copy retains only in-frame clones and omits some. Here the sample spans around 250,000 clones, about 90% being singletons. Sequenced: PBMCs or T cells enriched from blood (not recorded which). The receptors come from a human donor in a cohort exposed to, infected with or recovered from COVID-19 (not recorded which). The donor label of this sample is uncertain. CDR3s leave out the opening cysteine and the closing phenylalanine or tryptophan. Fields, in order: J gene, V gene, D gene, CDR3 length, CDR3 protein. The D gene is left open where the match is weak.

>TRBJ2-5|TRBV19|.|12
ASSTGRIQETQY
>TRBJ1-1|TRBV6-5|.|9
ASRSVTEAF
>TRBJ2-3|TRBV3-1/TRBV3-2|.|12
ASSQGGAKDTQY
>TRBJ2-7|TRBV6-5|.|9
ASTAGYEQY
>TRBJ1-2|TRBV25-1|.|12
ASSGRAGWYGYT
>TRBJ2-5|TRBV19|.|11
ASSIGPGETQY
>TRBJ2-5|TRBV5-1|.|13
ASSPFSGGQETQY
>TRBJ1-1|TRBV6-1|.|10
ASSESVTEAF
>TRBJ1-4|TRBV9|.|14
ASSVGEETYNEKLF
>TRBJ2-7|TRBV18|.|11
ASSPGANYEQY
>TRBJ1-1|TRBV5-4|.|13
ASSPPTGTNTEAF
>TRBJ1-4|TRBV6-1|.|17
ASSEALAGSAATNEKLF
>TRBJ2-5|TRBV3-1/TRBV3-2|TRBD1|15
ASSQVGQAENQETQY
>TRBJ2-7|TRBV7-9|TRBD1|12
ASSQPGQKNEQY
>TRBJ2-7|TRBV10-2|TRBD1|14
ASSEISGTGGDEQY
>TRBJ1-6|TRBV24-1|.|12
ATSEPGYNSPLH
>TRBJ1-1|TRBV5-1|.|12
ASSLMTENTEAF
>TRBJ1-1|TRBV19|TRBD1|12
ASSSYRGSTEAF
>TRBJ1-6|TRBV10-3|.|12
AISVGLRNSPLH
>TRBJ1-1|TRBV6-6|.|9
ASSYGQRAF
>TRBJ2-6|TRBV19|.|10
ASSQGANVLT
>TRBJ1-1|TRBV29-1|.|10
SVVLLNTEAF
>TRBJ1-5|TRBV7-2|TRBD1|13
ASSLGDSRNQPQH
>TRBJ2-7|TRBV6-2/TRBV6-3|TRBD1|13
ASSSGQGELYEQY
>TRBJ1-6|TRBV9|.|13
ASSVDGGINSPLH
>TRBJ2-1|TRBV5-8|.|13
ASRRPGHSYNEQF
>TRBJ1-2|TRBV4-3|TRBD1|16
ASSQGGGAGGRSPGYT
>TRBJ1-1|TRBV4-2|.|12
ASSHEQGNTEAF
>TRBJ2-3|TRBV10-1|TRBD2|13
ASSRLAGTMDTQY
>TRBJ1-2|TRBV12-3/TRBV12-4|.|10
ASSPQAVGYT
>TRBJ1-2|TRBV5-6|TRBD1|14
ASSTDRQGARYGYT
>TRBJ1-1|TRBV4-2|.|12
ASSQDWQNTEAF
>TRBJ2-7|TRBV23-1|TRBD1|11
ASGDREGYEQY
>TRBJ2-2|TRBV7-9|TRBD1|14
ASRQWTGGDTGELF
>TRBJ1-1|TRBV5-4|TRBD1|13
ASSLPGQGNTEAF
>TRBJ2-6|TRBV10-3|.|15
AIRGGTEISGANVLT
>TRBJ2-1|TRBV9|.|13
ASSIDPAAYNEQF
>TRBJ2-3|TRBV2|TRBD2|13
ASSGTSGASNTQY
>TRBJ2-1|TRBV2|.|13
ASSTSPGRTNEQF
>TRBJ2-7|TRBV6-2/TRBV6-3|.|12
ASSYPGQGYEQY
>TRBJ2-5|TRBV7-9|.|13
ASSSPGRPRETQY
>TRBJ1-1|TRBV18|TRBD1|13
ASSPLEGARTEAF
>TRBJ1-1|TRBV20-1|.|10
SASVRNTEAF
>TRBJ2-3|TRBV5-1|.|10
ASRLRDDTQY
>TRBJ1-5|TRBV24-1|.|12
ATSGTGNNQPQH
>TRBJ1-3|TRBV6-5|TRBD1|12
ASRTGGAGNTIY
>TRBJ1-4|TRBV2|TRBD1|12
ASNTGGANEKLF
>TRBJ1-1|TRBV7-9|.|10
ASSSRHTGAF
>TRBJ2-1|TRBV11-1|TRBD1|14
ASSPPGTGVRNEQF
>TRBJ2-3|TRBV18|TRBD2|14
ASSPLASGSTDTQY
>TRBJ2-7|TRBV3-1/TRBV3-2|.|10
ASSRGAYEQY
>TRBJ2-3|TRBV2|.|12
ASSPGGGWDTQY
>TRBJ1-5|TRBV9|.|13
ASSVGEGSNQPQH
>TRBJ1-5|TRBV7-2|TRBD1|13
ASSHETGSNQPQH